The next 15 T cell receptor beta chains were all read from a single sample in a study of response to subunit inactivated influenza vaccine. MiXCR, run by TCRdb on the RT-PCR reads, gives a single entry per CDR3 protein. The sample shows some 500,000 distinct CDR3 sequences, roughly 25% of them seen only once. The specimen comprised CD4+ T cells sorted from PBMCs, sampled around 5 days after vaccination. These receptor sequences come from a man aged 45 to 65 who received an inactivated influenza vaccine.

This clonotype was detected ten times or more. This chain links TRBV5-1 with TRBJ2-1; D ambiguous. The CDR3 has 12 amino acids. V lost 0 bases and J 2 bases, leaving 0 bases between the germline ends. The germline gives CDR1 SGHRS, CDR2 YFSETQ. CDR3 protein: CASSLAYNEQFF. The CDR3 DNA is TGCGCCAGCAGCTTGGCCTACAATGAGCAGTTCTTC.

The CDR3 spells CASSSKGRRTQYF. DNA of the CDR3: TGTGCCAGCAGCTCCAAAGGACGGCGGACCCAGTACTTC. V is TRBV28 and J is TRBJ2-5; D is unclear. V lost 6 bases and J 7 bases, leaving 15 bases between the germline ends. Germline V gives CDR1 MDHEN, CDR2 SYDVKM. The CDR3 covers 13 residues. Variable domain in full (rest from reference TRBV28 and TRBJ2-5): DVKVTQSSRYLVKRTGEKVFLECVQDMDHENMFWYRQDPGLGLRLIYFSYDVKMKEKGDIPEGYSVSREKKERFSLILESASTNQTSMYLCASSSKGRRTQYFGPGTRLLVL.

This chain connects TRBV20-1 to TRBJ2-7; TRBD2 matches at 8 bases. Germline loops: CDR1 DFQATT, CDR2 SNEGSKA (reference sequence). V lost 7 bases to trimming and J lost 2 bases; unmatched junction nucleotides: 7. The length of the CDR3 is 13 residues. The chain's CDR3 is CSVGGSGTYEQYF. DNA of the CDR3: TGCAGTGTTGGGGGTAGCGGGACCTACGAGCAGTACTTC.

This clonotype showed up just a few times. This chain uses TRBV28 with TRBJ2-3; D could derive from TRBD1 or TRBD2 (5 bases each). There are 16 residues in the CDR3. Germline CDR1 is MDHEN and CDR2 is SYDVKM. The V end lost 2 bases, the J end lost 2 bases, and 14 bases lay between the germline ends. For the CDR3, the DNA is TGTGCCAGCAGTTTACGGGGCAGGAGGACCACAGATACGCAGTATTTT. This translates into CASSLRGRRTTDTQYF.

The gene calls are TRBV30 and TRBJ2-5, with D hard to call. The CDR3 loop spans 14 amino acids. Germline V gene lookup returns CDR1 GTSNPN and CDR2 SVGIG (reference sequence). V shed 3 bases and J shed 3 bases, with 14 bases lying between them. The CDR3 protein is CAWSWSATKETQYF. CDR3 sequence (DNA): TGTGCCTGGAGCTGGTCTGCGACCAAAGAGACCCAGTACTTC. The full variable domain, rest sourced from reference TRBV30 and TRBJ2-5, is SQTIHQWPATLVQPVGSPLSLECTVEGTSNPNLYWYRQAAGRGLQLLFYSVGIGQISSEVPQNLSASRPQDRQFILSSKKLLLSDSGFYLCAWSWSATKETQYFGPGTRLLVL.

CDR3 sequence (DNA): TGTGCCAGCAGTTACAGCGGGAAAAACATTCAGTACTTC. Translation: CASSYSGKNIQYF. The chain recombines TRBV6-5 with TRBJ2-4; maybe TRBD2 (6 bases). The CDR3 has 13 amino acids. Trimming removed 2 bases at V and 4 bases at J, with 6 bases between. The germline V gene has CDR1 MNHEY and CDR2 SVGAGI.

This clonotype was observed a handful of times. The chain employs TRBV10-3 and TRBJ2-7; D perhaps matches TRBD1 (5 bases). The germline V gene encodes CDR1 ENHRY and CDR2 SYGVKD. CDR3 length: 12 amino acids. Deletions cut 8 bases from V and 5 bases from J, with 13 bases between. CDR3 sequence reads: CAISAKGNEQYF. CDR3 nucleotide sequence: TGTGCCATCTCAGCTAAGGGGAACGAGCAGTACTTC.

This rearrangement joins TRBV12-3 or TRBV12-4 to TRBJ1-5; weak D call: TRBD1 (5 bases). Trimming removed 5 bases from V and 2 bases from J, with 10 bases in between. There are 14 residues in the CDR3. In nucleotides, the CDR3 is TGTGCCAGCAGTAGGGGATGGGGCAATCAGCCCCAGCATTTT. It translates to CASSRGWGNQPQHF.

The gene calls are TRBV11-3 and TRBJ2-7, with 7 positions matching TRBD1. V shed 10 bases and J 5 bases; nucleotides not matched to a gene: 8. The CDR3 runs 12 residues. In germline, CDR1 is SGHNT, CDR2 YENEEA. CDR3 nucleotides: TGTGCCAAACACACAGGGGCCCACGAGCAGTACTTC. This gives the protein CAKHTGAHEQYF. Combining the CDR3 with reference TRBV11-3 and TRBJ2-7 gives the whole variable domain EAGVVQSPRYKIIEKKQPVAFWCNPISGHNTLYWYLQNLGQGPELLIRYENEEAVDDSQLPKDRFSAERLKGVDSTLKIQPAELGDSAVYLCAKHTGAHEQYFGPGTRLTVT.

This clonotype has more than one count but fewer than ten. V is TRBV11-2 and J is TRBJ2-1; TRBD2 matches at 13 bases. The CDR3 sequence is 16 residues long. The germline CDR1 and CDR2 sequences are SGHAT and FQNNGV. The V segment lost 5 bases and the J segment 9 bases; nucleotides outside the gene matches: 10. The chain's CDR3 is CASSVRLAGGRPEQFF. CDR3 nucleotide sequence: TGTGCCAGCAGCGTTAGACTAGCGGGAGGTCGTCCTGAGCAGTTCTTC. Together with reference TRBV11-2 and TRBJ2-1, the CDR3 gives the full variable domain: EAGVAQSPRYKIIEKRQSVAFWCNPISGHATLYWYQQILGQGPKLLIQFQNNGVVDDSQLPKDRFSAERLKGVDSTLKIQPAKLEDSAVYLCASSVRLAGGRPEQFFGPGTRLTVL.

This clonotype appeared many times. This rearrangement joins TRBV24-1 to TRBJ2-3; 11 nucleotides agree with TRBD1. The CDR3 runs 17 residues. CDR1 and CDR2 (germline): KGHDR, SFDVKD. The ends lost 5 bases at V and 3 bases at J; junction bases unmatched: 9. The CDR3 DNA is TGTGCCACCAGTGTGGCCGCCGGGACAGGGGGTACAGATACGCAGTATTTT. This gives the protein CATSVAAGTGGTDTQYF.

This clonotype appeared a few times. This sequence joins TRBV6-1 and TRBJ1-6, with D possibly being TRBD1 (5 bases). The V gene's germline CDR1 is MNHNS and CDR2 SASEGT. This CDR3 comprises 15 residues. Trimming took off 0 bases at V and 9 bases at J, with 12 bases between the two ends. The DNA for the CDR3 is TGTGCCAGCAGTGAAGCTGACAGTGCCGGTTCACCCCTCCACTTT. It specifies CASSEADSAGSPLHF.

This clonotype was picked up a small number of times. This chain connects TRBV4-2 to TRBJ2-5, with D maybe TRBD1 (6 bases). Looked up from germline, CDR1 is LGHNA and CDR2 is YNFKEQ. Trimming took 2 bases from V and 5 from J, leaving 18 bases between them. The CDR3 contains 16 residues. The CDR3 loop reads CASSQTPNRERETQYF. CDR3 sequence (DNA): TGTGCCAGCAGCCAAACCCCCAACAGGGAGCGGGAGACCCAGTACTTC.

V and J are TRBV18 and TRBJ2-3; TRBD2 matches at 8 bases. Trimming cost V 4 bases and J 4 bases; bases outside gene matches: 4. This CDR3 is built from 14 residues. Looked up from germline, CDR1 is KGHSH and CDR2 is LQKENI. The CDR3 region is CASSRLANADTQYF. For the CDR3, the DNA is TGTGCCAGCTCACGACTAGCGAACGCAGATACGCAGTATTTT.

The rearrangement uses TRBV7-6 and TRBJ2-3, with D maybe TRBD1 (5 bases). CDR1 and CDR2 from the germline V gene are SGHVS and FNYEAQ. The CDR3 sequence is 16 residues long. V lost 1 base to trimming and J lost 0 bases, with 11 bases between them. The CDR3 sequence is CASSLEGPASTDTQYF. CDR3 DNA: TGTGCCAGCAGCTTAGAGGGGCCTGCTAGCACAGATACGCAGTATTTT.